Listed here are 29 T cell receptor beta chains from one sample, sequenced in a study of identical twins. TCRdb itself ran the 5' RACE reads through MiXCR, one entry per CDR3 protein. The sample comprises approximately 1.8 million distinct CDR3 sequences, about 32% of which are singletons, and over 0.25% rests with the top ten. Sequencing was performed on cord blood. The source is a newborn girl in good health.

The chain carries TRBV6-2 or TRBV6-3 and TRBJ2-3; 9 positions match TRBD2. From germline, CDR1 is MNHEY and CDR2 SVGEGT. The CDR3 covers 17 residues. After removal of 6 bases from V and 3 bases from J, the junction contained 13 bases not matched to a gene. CDR3 in amino acids: CASSPGFERGVTDTQYF. The CDR3 DNA reads TGTGCCAGCAGCCCCGGCTTTGAGCGGGGGGTGACAGATACGCAGTATTTT.

This clonotype was observed many times. The gene calls are TRBV4-2 and TRBJ2-3, with 8 positions matching TRBD2. This CDR3 is 16 amino acids long. Germline lookup yields CDR1 LGHNA and CDR2 YNFKEQ. V lost 5 bases to trimming and J lost 0 bases; unmatched junction nucleotides: 7. Here the CDR3 DNA reads TGTGCCAGCAGCACTGGACTAGCAGCTAGCACAGATACGCAGTATTTT. Protein sequence: CASSTGLAASTDTQYF.

The chain carries TRBV7-8 and TRBJ2-5, with no clear D. Germline V CDR1 and CDR2: SGHVS, FQNEAQ. Trimming removed 5 bases from V and 11 bases from J, with 18 bases in between. This CDR3 has 13 residues. CDR3 amino acids: CASSRPSYNEQYF. The CDR3 nucleotides are TGTGCCAGCAGCCGCCCTTCATACAATGAGCAGTACTTC.

The rearrangement links TRBV7-9 to TRBJ2-7, with D uncertain. The CDR3 spans 15 residues. V dropped 1 base and J dropped 0 bases, with 10 bases sitting between them. Germline V lookup: CDR1 SEHNR, CDR2 FQNEAQ (reference sequence). The CDR3 DNA reads as TGTGCCAGCAGCTTAGTAACCCGTACCTCCTACGAGCAGTACTTC. Residues: CASSLVTRTSYEQYF.

Comments on this clonotype: A read error may account for a junction end that differs from germline. The V and J genes are TRBV29-1 and TRBJ2-5, with 8 bases lining up with TRBD2. This CDR3 is 15 amino acids long. Looked up from germline, CDR1 is SQVTM and CDR2 is ANQGSEA. The CDR3 is CSVSFVAGPQGTQYF. In DNA, the CDR3 is TGCAGCGTTTCATTCGTAGCGGGACCCCAAGGGACCCAGTACTTC. Drawing the rest from reference TRBV29-1 and TRBJ2-5, the complete variable domain is SAVISQKPSRDICQRGTSLTIQCQVDSQVTMMFWYRQQPGQSLTLIATANQGSEATYESGFVIDKFPISRPNLTFSTLTVSNMSPEDSSIYLCSVSFVAGPQGTQYFGPGTRLLVL.

The chain recombines TRBV4-2 with TRBJ2-3; D might be TRBD2 (5 bases). The ends were cut back, 0 bases at V and 6 bases at J, with 13 bases in the middle. Germline assignment: CDR1 LGHNA and CDR2 YNFKEQ. The CDR3 runs 15 residues. The CDR3 coding sequence is TGTGCCAGCAGCCAAGATGAACTAGTAGCGGATACGCAGTATTTT. Translating gives CASSQDELVADTQYF.

In this sample, this clonotype turned up a few times. The V and J genes are TRBV28 and TRBJ2-6; D is unresolved. Germline V gene sequence: CDR1 MDHEN, CDR2 SYDVKM. The length of the CDR3 is 15 residues. V lost 6 bases, J lost 1 base, and 10 bases lay in between. Here the CDR3 DNA reads TGTGCCAGCAGGACAACACCGTCTGGGGCCAACGTCCTGACTTTC. Translated, it gives CASRTTPSGANVLTF.

The rearrangement joins TRBV7-9 to TRBJ2-4; possibly TRBD1 for D (5 bases). Germline-derived CDR1 and CDR2 are SEHNR and FQNEAQ (reference sequence). The CDR3 spans 16 residues. The germline V and J ends were trimmed by 1 base and 13 bases, with 23 bases remaining between them. In nucleotides, the CDR3 is TGTGCCAGCAGCTTAGTCCAGGGCGTCTCGGATAATGAGCAGTACTTC. This gives the protein CASSLVQGVSDNEQYF. The full variable domain, rest sourced from reference TRBV7-9 and TRBJ2-4, is DTGVSQNPRHKITKRGQNVTFRCDPISEHNRLYWYRQTLGQGPEFLTYFQNEAQLEKSRLLSDRFSAERPKGSFSTLEIQRTEQGDSAMYLCASSLVQGVSDNEQYFGAGTRLSVL.

The V and J genes are TRBV28 and TRBJ1-1, with TRBD1 matching over 7 bases. The length of the CDR3 is 13 residues. Germline V gene lookup returns CDR1 MDHEN and CDR2 SYDVKM. Losses at the gene ends were 3 bases for V and 6 bases for J; bases not matched to a gene: 4. The CDR3 DNA follows: TGTGCCAGCAGTTTGTACAGGGGCGCTGAAGCTTTCTTT. Amino acid sequence: CASSLYRGAEAFF.

This clonotype turned up a few times. This rearrangement joins TRBV3-1 to TRBJ1-1; TRBD1 agrees at 9 bases. V lost 4 bases and J lost 2; bases outside the gene matches: 5. The CDR3 extends over 15 amino acids. The germline CDR1 and CDR2 sequences are LGHDT and YNNKEL (reference sequence). CDR3 nucleotide sequence: TGTGCCAGCAGCCCCGGGACAGGGTCAAACACTGAAGCTTTCTTT. This translates into CASSPGTGSNTEAFF.

This clonotype has just one count. The chain is built from TRBV27 and TRBJ2-4; 9 positions match TRBD1. Trimming at V came to 7 bases and at J to 1 base, leaving 5 bases not matched to a gene. Germline values: CDR1 MNHEY, CDR2 SMNVEV (reference sequence). The CDR3 spans 15 residues. CDR3 amino acids: CASTTGGRAKNIQYF. The DNA of the CDR3 is TGTGCCAGCACAACAGGGGGCCGGGCCAAAAACATTCAGTACTTC.

This chain connects TRBV12-5 to TRBJ1-5; D is ambiguous. CDR1 and CDR2 (germline): LGHNT, FRNRAP. The CDR3 runs 13 residues. Trimming took 4 bases from V and 3 from J, leaving 7 bases between them. The CDR3 region has the DNA TGTGCTAGTGGTTCCCGGGACAATCAGCCCCAGCATTTT. Protein: CASGSRDNQPQHF.

V is TRBV10-1 and J is TRBJ1-5; 10 bases fit TRBD1. Trimming removed 4 bases from V and 7 bases from J; junction bases left unmatched: 7. Per the germline V gene, CDR1 is WNHNN and CDR2 is SYGVQD (reference sequence). CDR3 length equals 15 residues. The CDR3 bases are TGCGCCAGCAGTGCCCGGACAGGGGGAGGGCAGCCCCAGCATTTT. As protein: CASSARTGGGQPQHF.

A single count supports this clonotype. Possible read error: a much larger clone is one base away. The chain recombines TRBV24-1 with TRBJ1-2, with D uncertain. The CDR3 is 13 residues long. Germline lookup yields CDR1 KGHDR and CDR2 SFDVKD. CDR3 DNA sequence: TGTGCCACCAGTGAAGGATCTAACTATAGCTACACCTTC. This translates into CATSEGSNYSYTF.

The genes are TRBV21-1 and TRBJ1-5; the table's D call of TRBD1 was not tested on the DNA. TRBV21-1 corresponds to a pseudogene. This CDR3 is 16 amino acids long. CDR3 coding DNA: TGTGCCAGCAGCGCCACAGGGAGGAATAGCAATCAGCCCCAGCATTTT. Residues: CASSATGRNSNQPQHF.

This chain joins TRBV20-1 and TRBJ2-7; TRBD2 matches 11 bases. The J call could be wrong; TRBJ2-5 is a better fit for the DNA end. Germline lookup yields CDR1 DFQATT and CDR2 SNEGSKA (reference sequence). The CDR3 consists of 15 residues. CDR3 bases: TGCAGTGCGCAGCCCCCACTAGCGGGGGATGAGACCCAGTACTTC. This translates into CSAQPPLAGDETQYF.

The chain recombines TRBV7-9 with TRBJ1-1; no clear D. The CDR3 spans 15 residues. Germline V gives CDR1 SEHNR, CDR2 FQNEAQ (reference sequence). The V end lost 0 bases, the J end lost 8 bases, and 16 bases lay between the germline ends. For the CDR3, the DNA is TGTGCCAGCAGCTTAGCTGTGGGAACAGCGACCGAAGCTTTCTTT. Amino acid sequence: CASSLAVGTATEAFF. The full variable domain, completed using reference TRBV7-9 and TRBJ1-1, is DTGVSQNPRHKITKRGQNVTFRCDPISEHNRLYWYRQTLGQGPEFLTYFQNEAQLEKSRLLSDRFSAERPKGSFSTLEIQRTEQGDSAMYLCASSLAVGTATEAFFGQGTRLTVV.

This clonotype appeared a few times. The chain carries TRBV11-2 and TRBJ2-3; TRBD2 aligns across 11 bases. CDR3 size: 16 residues. V lost 5 bases and J lost 4; bases outside the gene matches: 8. Germline V CDR1 and CDR2: SGHAT, FQNNGV. CDR3 sequence (DNA): TGTGCCAGCAGCATACGACTAGCGGGGAACTCAGATACGCAGTATTTT. It specifies CASSIRLAGNSDTQYF.

This clonotype was seen only a few times. The chain couples TRBV10-3 to TRBJ1-6; 8 bases map to TRBD1. Germline V gene sequence: CDR1 ENHRY, CDR2 SYGVKD. Trimming cost V 2 bases and J 0 bases; bases outside gene matches: 9. This CDR3 spans 19 amino acids. The chain's CDR3 is CAISETGGTGSSYNSPLHF. CDR3 sequence (DNA): TGTGCCATCAGTGAGACAGGGGGAACTGGGAGCTCCTATAATTCACCCCTCCACTTT.

This rearrangement joins TRBV4-1 to TRBJ1-1, with a tentative D call TRBD1 (5 bases). The CDR3 runs to 15 residues. The germline gives CDR1 MGHRA, CDR2 YSYEKL. V lost 0 bases, J lost 6 bases, and 14 bases lay in between. This CDR3 is CASSQEAGGGSEAFF. Here the CDR3 DNA reads TGCGCCAGCAGCCAAGAGGCAGGCGGGGGGTCTGAAGCTTTCTTT.

This sequence joins TRBV7-2 and TRBJ2-7; tentatively, D is TRBD2 (6 bases). Germline V gene data show CDR1 as SGHTA and CDR2 as FQGNSA. The CDR3 sequence is 15 residues long. The V and J ends lost 5 bases and 0 bases respectively, with 14 bases between them. The CDR3 DNA sequence: TGTGCCAGCAGCCCCTCGACTAGACCCTCCTACGAGCAGTACTTC. Residues: CASSPSTRPSYEQYF.

This clonotype turned up a few times. The rearrangement links TRBV9 to TRBJ2-7; the D gene could be TRBD1 or TRBD2 (5 bases each). Germline loops: CDR1 SGDLS, CDR2 YYNGEE. Trimming left V 0 bases short and J 0 bases short, with 16 bases between. There are 17 residues in the CDR3. CDR3 residues: CASSVDRGPPSSYEQYF. The CDR3, as DNA: TGTGCCAGCAGCGTAGATAGGGGACCCCCGAGCTCCTACGAGCAGTACTTC.

This clonotype turned up a few times. The chain is built from TRBV5-1 and TRBJ2-3, with 11 bases identical to TRBD1. The CDR3 contains 18 residues. Trimming cost V 0 bases and J 3 bases; bases outside gene matches: 9. Germline-derived CDR1 and CDR2 are SGHRS and YFSETQ. CDR3 sequence reads: CASSLGPSGQGATDTQYF. The CDR3 DNA reads as TGCGCCAGCAGCTTGGGCCCCTCCGGACAGGGGGCGACAGATACGCAGTATTTT.

The CDR3 region is CASSFGRTTMPETQYF. CDR3 DNA: TGTGCCAGCAGTTTCGGTCGGACTACCATGCCAGAGACCCAGTACTTC. The chain employs TRBV28 and TRBJ2-5; D might be TRBD2 (6 bases). V lost 3 bases and J lost 4, with 18 bases in between. The germline V gene has CDR1 MDHEN and CDR2 SYDVKM. This CDR3 has 16 amino acids.

Only one count was recorded for this clonotype. The chain has TRBV6-4 and TRBJ2-7; the D is unclear. The CDR3 extends over 14 amino acids. V dropped 0 bases and J dropped 3 bases, with 9 bases sitting between them. Germline-derived CDR1 and CDR2 are MRHNA and SNTAGT. The CDR3 DNA sequence: TGTGCCAGCAGTGACTCGAAGGCCTTCTACGAGCAGTACTTC. It encodes CASSDSKAFYEQYF.

The CDR3 is CSARPPGTTGELFF. The CDR3 DNA is TGCAGTGCTAGGCCCCCAGGGACCACCGGGGAGCTGTTTTTT. The chain is built from TRBV20-1 and TRBJ2-2; D could derive from TRBD1 or TRBD2 (5 bases each). Germline V gene lookup returns CDR1 DFQATT and CDR2 SNEGSKA (reference sequence). Deletions cut 3 bases from V and 4 bases from J, with 12 bases between. The CDR3 is made up of 14 amino acids.

As concerns this clonotype: This could be a read error, since a much larger clone is one nucleotide away. The chain has TRBV29-1 and TRBJ2-1; D gene unclear. The CDR3 totals 12 residues. Trimming stripped 4 bases from V and 3 bases from J, with 7 bases between. From germline, CDR1 is SQVTM and CDR2 ANQGSEA. This CDR3 reads CSVGHFYNEQFF. In DNA form, the CDR3 reads TGCAGCGTTGGCCACTTCTACAATGAGCAGTTCTTC.

The CDR3 spells CASGARAVTDTQYF. CDR3 in DNA: TGTGCCAGCGGAGCAAGGGCCGTCACAGATACGCAGTATTTT. The rearrangement joins TRBV27 to TRBJ2-3; D not resolved. The germline V gene encodes CDR1 MNHEY and CDR2 SMNVEV (reference sequence). V was shortened by 8 bases and J by 2 bases, with 14 bases between the two germline ends. The CDR3 runs 14 residues.

This clonotype was detected only a few times. The genes are TRBV27 and TRBJ2-1; 8 bases are shared with TRBD2. After removal of 5 bases from V and 3 bases from J, the junction contained 6 bases not matched to a gene. Germline CDR1 is MNHEY and CDR2 is SMNVEV (reference sequence). This CDR3 is built from 15 residues. CDR3 protein: CASSPGLGLYNEQFF. DNA of the CDR3: TGTGCCAGCAGTCCGGGACTAGGACTCTACAATGAGCAGTTCTTC.